This TCR delta chain was profiled in a study of delta chain sequences of gamma delta T cells (dated by TCRdb to about 2017). A note on this clone: There is no known antigen for this receptor. The likely explanation is a read error, given a far larger clone one base away. Other DNA sequences from this sample encode an identical CDR3 as well.

CDR1 and CDR2 are drawn from the germline V gene: TSWWSYY, QGS. Compared with germline, V lacks 0 bases and J lacks 0 bases; bases without a gene match: 18. The CDR3 numbers 23 residues from cysteine through phenylalanine. Of all the DNA, just the CDR3 is kept, 69 bases in frame from base 1. The library was prepared using 5' RACE. This sample was sequenced with an Illumina MiSeq. Clonotypes were called again by TCRdb from the public reads via CATT, and duplicate nucleotide sequences were then merged into one entry. The sample table records 700 to 900 delta-chain clones; roughly a tenth of these occur just once. Jointly, the top ten make up approximately 63% of the sample.

Sequences were obtained from either unsorted cells or a sorted T cell fraction (not recorded which). The TCR was taken from a human donor in good health. This chain is built from TRDV1 and TRDJ2, and TRDD3 aligns with 11 junction nucleotides. The nucleotides read TGTGCTCTTGGGGAACTGCCCTTCCTACGTCCCTGGGGGATACTCCCTTTGACAGCACAACTCTTCTTT. This sequence encodes CALGELPFLRPWGILPLTAQLFF.